This TCR beta chain was sequenced during a study of blood T cell repertoires in COVID-19. About the study: COVID-19 samples, acute and convalescent, were from the United States, Italy and Spain. PBMCs, B-cell-depleted T cells, or T cells were the source of the cDNA or gDNA that made up the material.

Study processing details: Counts of nucleated cells, estimated from reference gene primer amplification, were obtained. The protocol was immunoSEQ multiplex PCR, while the TCRdb copy is restricted to in-frame clones and leaves out a portion. V and J calls and clone size are given by that table; D and trimming were obtained from the DNA. The sample records over 100,000 clones, 82% being singletons. This receptor was taken from a woman in her seventies with acute or convalescent COVID-19. The material sequenced was peripheral blood.

The CDR3 DNA reads as TGCGCCAGCAGCTCAATGGGACAGGGGACCGGGGAGCTGTTTTTT. Its protein is CASSSMGQGTGELFF. The V gene is TRBV5-1, the J gene TRBJ2-2, with TRBD1 matching over 10 bases. J lost 5 bases, V lost 3 bases, and 4 bases had no gene match. CDR1 and CDR2 (germline): SGHRS, YFSETQ. The length of the CDR3 is 15 residues.